The TCR beta chain under discussion was sequenced for a study of T cells in localized non-small cell lung cancer. A note on this clone: Its antigen is still unknown.

Study-wide findings and caveats: A median of around 58 clones ranked among the top 100 in tumor appeared in adjacent lung. Higher T cell density in the blood was associated with longer overall survival, whereas higher adjacent-lung clonality associated with shorter survival. It was uninvolved adjacent lung that showed the highest T cell clonality, exceeding tumor.

Sequencing was performed with immunoSEQ multiplex PCR; in TCRdb, only in-frame clones are kept and a portion is missing. The sample yields around 130,000 clones, more than 80% seen once. Trimming took off 7 bases at V and 0 bases at J, with 10 bases between the two ends. The CDR3 is 14 amino acids. CDR1 and CDR2 from the germline V gene are MDHEN and SYDVKM. V gene TRBV28 combines with J gene TRBJ1-5, with D possibly matching TRBD1 (6 bases). The sequence was obtained from a female donor over 55 with stage I lung adenocarcinoma. The source was peripheral blood, collected before any cancer treatment. The CDR3 sequence: CASKIGGSNQPQHF. For the CDR3, the DNA is TGTGCCAGCAAGATAGGGGGTAGCAATCAGCCCCAGCATTTT.